This TCR beta chain was obtained from a study of neoadjuvant nivolumab and ipilimumab in lung cancer (dated by TCRdb to about 2020). Study-wide context: Intravenous nivolumab was dosed at 3 mg/kg on days 1, 15 and 29, and in the combination arm ipilimumab 1 mg/kg was added on day 1 only. In the trial, around 43 patients with operable NSCLC were treated, of whom some 23 were randomized to nivolumab monotherapy and around 20 to nivolumab plus ipilimumab. The primary endpoint of the trial was the rate of major pathologic response (MPR) in the intention-to-treat population of each study arm. The study compared TCR repertoires in pretherapy (baseline) peripheral blood with TCR repertoires in tumors resected at surgery following neoadjuvant immune checkpoint blockade. Seven patients had matched pretherapy and resected tumor pairs analyzed, with four treated with nivolumab and three with nivolumab plus ipilimumab.

The sample's time point, from its label and the paper: pretherapy, before neoadjuvant immune checkpoint inhibitors. The samples were obtained from NEOSTAR, a phase 2 randomized trial that tested neoadjuvant nivolumab or nivolumab plus ipilimumab, followed by surgery, in operable NSCLC. The research as a whole found: No significant correlation was found between TCR clonality and pathologic tumor regression, and only a single major-pathologic-response sample was available for the analysis of TCR clonality versus pathologic tumor regression. TCR richness and clonality were greater in resected tumors than in tumor-adjacent uninvolved lung, and increases were seen in more dual-therapy-treated tumors. Tumor T-cell richness and clonality rose from pretherapy to surgery in three of three dual-therapy tumors but in only two of four nivolumab-treated tumors. TCR sequencing was performed in a small number of samples. A positive correlation was observed between pretherapy blood TCR richness and richness in tumors resected after neoadjuvant therapy (Spearman R ≈ 0.82).

The method was the immunoSEQ multiplex PCR assay. The study's own analysis went as follows. Repertoires were summarized by richness and clonality, and significantly expanded and contracted clones were identified between pre- and post-therapy samples. Sourced from immuneACCESS, this table was stored by TCRdb with only in-frame sequences that have V and J called. A share of the clones is absent; for the studies checked, an unresolved V gene accounts for under half, and the remainder has no known explanation. V, J and clone size are those of that table, while D and trimming were read from the DNA. A total of tens of thousands of clones appear in this sample, approximately 84% of them only once. Less than 7% of the sample is held by the ten biggest clonotypes. The CDR3 runs 16 amino acids, cysteine and phenylalanine included. CDR3 DNA is the only sequence kept; it has 48 bases, read in frame from the first base. For this chain, trimming is 6 bases at the V end and 5 bases at the J end, and the number of junction bases without a gene match is 13. The germline V gene sets CDR1 to SGHAT and CDR2 to FQNNGV.

Concerning this clone: What this receptor recognizes is not known. Base qualities are not provided; no much larger clone lies one nucleotide away.

This clonotype was obtained from an adult with non-small cell lung cancer. The specimen comprised peripheral blood, sampled before neoadjuvant nivolumab, alone or with ipilimumab. Rearrangement joined TRBV11-2 to TRBJ2-5; 9 junctional bases match TRBD2. CDR3 region: CASSRGGLAGRETQYF. The nucleotide sequence reads as follows: TGTGCCAGCAGTAGAGGGGGGCTAGCGGGGAGGGAGACCCAGTACTTC.